A single sample gave rise to the 15 T cell receptor beta chains below, sequenced in a study of CD8 T cells in Susac syndrome. Random hexamers served to reverse transcribe roughly 0.45 to 1 ug RNA. TCRdb redid the calling of the immunoSEQ multiplex PCR reads with MiXCR, one entry per CDR3 protein. The sample contains 250,000 or so distinct CDR3 sequences, just over 90% of which appear only once. Specimen: CD4+ T cells from PBMCs. These TCRs come from a human donor with multiple sclerosis.

The chain carries TRBV12-3 or TRBV12-4 and TRBJ2-1; D might be TRBD2 (5 bases). The CDR3 loop spans 13 amino acids. Trimming shortened V by 5 bases and J by 7 bases, and 12 bases separated the two germline ends. The CDR3 region has the DNA TGTGCCAGCAGTATGGGCGGGCGGAATGAGCAGTTCTTC. It yields the protein CASSMGGRNEQFF.

CDR3 loop: CASSAGLAGYTF. CDR3 sequence (DNA): TGTGCCAGTAGTGCAGGGCTGGCTGGCTACACCTTC. This rearrangement joins TRBV19 to TRBJ1-2; weak D call: TRBD1 (5 bases). The CDR3 is made up of 12 amino acids. Germline-derived CDR1 and CDR2 are LNHDA and SQIVND (reference sequence). V was clipped by 5 bases and J by 7 bases, with 11 bases between them.

The J gene is TRBJ2-2, the V gene TRBV6-2 or TRBV6-3; 10 bases are shared with TRBD1. The CDR3 runs 16 residues. Germline trimming cut 6 bases from V and 6 bases from J; bases unmatched to any gene: 10. In germline, CDR1 is MNHEY, CDR2 SVGEGT. DNA for the CDR3: TGTGCCAGCAGCCCCGGGACAGGGGCCGGGGCCGGGGAGCTGTTTTTT. This encodes CASSPGTGAGAGELFF.

The chain combines TRBV18 with TRBJ1-5, with 11 nucleotides matching TRBD1. The CDR3 length is 17 residues. Trimming took 5 bases from V and 6 from J; bases not matched to a gene: 12. Per germline, CDR1 KGHSH and CDR2 LQKENI. CDR3 sequence (DNA): TGTGCCAGCTCATCGGGACAGGGGGATTGGGGCCGTCAGCCCCAGCATTTT. Translating it yields CASSSGQGDWGRQPQHF.

The chain employs TRBV12-3 or TRBV12-4 and TRBJ2-4, with a weak D call TRBD1 (6 bases). The CDR3 consists of 12 residues. The V gene lost 5 bases and the J gene lost 6 bases, with 8 bases spanning the gap. CDR3 sequence: CASSLDRNIQYF. CDR3 bases: TGTGCCAGCAGTCTGGACAGAAACATTCAGTACTTC.

The CDR3 nucleotides read TGCGCCAGCAGCTCCTTCGGGGGTCAGGGAGCCAAAAACATTCAGTACTTC. The encoded protein is CASSSFGGQGAKNIQYF. V usage is TRBV5-1 and J usage is TRBJ2-4, with a weak D call TRBD2 (6 bases). Per germline, CDR1 SGHRS and CDR2 YFSETQ. Trimming cost V 3 bases and J 0 bases, with 16 bases left between them. The CDR3 covers 17 residues.

The rearrangement joins TRBV5-1 to TRBJ1-2, with TRBD1 matching 9 bases. Trimming removed 3 bases from V and 2 bases from J; junction bases left unmatched: 11. Germline V lookup: CDR1 SGHRS, CDR2 YFSETQ. CDR3 size: 17 residues. The CDR3 nucleotides are TGCGCCAGCAGCTGGGGGGGACAGGGTGATGAAAACTATGGCTACACCTTC. This sequence encodes CASSWGGQGDENYGYTF.

The chain links TRBV20-1 to TRBJ1-2; 8 bases are shared with TRBD1. V lost 3 bases to trimming and J lost 4 bases; unmatched junction nucleotides: 4. The CDR3 length is 13 residues. The germline V gene encodes CDR1 DFQATT and CDR2 SNEGSKA (reference sequence). The CDR3 DNA reads as TGCAGTGCTAGGTTACAGGGGGTCTATGGCTACACCTTC. This translates into CSARLQGVYGYTF.

The chain employs TRBV24-1 and TRBJ1-2; 9 bases are shared with TRBD1. This CDR3 comprises 14 residues. With V trimmed by 5 bases and J by 5 bases, 5 bases remained unmatched. Germline CDR1 KGHDR, CDR2 SFDVKD. The CDR3 loop is CATSATGGRYGYTF. For the CDR3, the DNA is TGTGCCACCAGTGCCACAGGGGGCCGGTATGGCTACACCTTC.

The chain couples TRBV29-1 to TRBJ2-7, with 7 bases that match TRBD1. V lost 7 bases, J lost 6 bases, and 6 bases stayed unmatched. The CDR3 extends over 11 amino acids. Germline loops: CDR1 SQVTM, CDR2 ANQGSEA. CDR3 sequence reads: CSGRYRGEQYF. The CDR3 DNA reads TGCAGCGGTAGATACAGGGGCGAGCAGTACTTC.

This chain joins TRBV12-3 or TRBV12-4 and TRBJ2-1; TRBD1 might be the D (6 bases). The CDR3 length is 13 residues. V was cut by 3 bases and J by 10 bases, with 13 bases left in between. As DNA, the CDR3 is TGTGCCAGCAGTTTGACAGGACGAGGGGAGCAGTTCTTC. Protein: CASSLTGRGEQFF.

This chain connects TRBV7-2 to TRBJ1-4; D ambiguous. V was pared by 5 bases and J by 3 bases, with 7 bases between. This CDR3 has 13 amino acids. Per the germline V gene, CDR1 is SGHTA and CDR2 is FQGNSA. CDR3 DNA: TGTGCCAGCAGCCCCGGACCTAATGAAAAACTGTTTTTT. Translated, it gives CASSPGPNEKLFF.

This sequence joins TRBV4-1 and TRBJ2-2, with TRBD2 identical over 7 bases. V was pared by 0 bases and J by 6 bases, with 7 bases of the junction left unmatched. Looked up from germline, CDR1 is MGHRA and CDR2 is YSYEKL. This CDR3 comprises 16 residues. The DNA for the CDR3 is TGCGCCAGCAGCCAAGACGCGTCAGGGAGGGCCGGGGAGCTGTTTTTT. It yields the protein CASSQDASGRAGELFF.

CDR3 loop: CASSLRSTGEFFGANVLTF. The CDR3 nucleotides are TGTGCCAGCAGCTTAAGGTCGACAGGGGAATTCTTTGGGGCCAACGTCCTGACTTTC. This chain links TRBV7-9 with TRBJ2-6; 8 nucleotides agree with TRBD1. After removal of 2 bases from V and 3 bases from J, the junction contained 12 bases not matched to a gene. Germline V gives CDR1 SEHNR, CDR2 FQNEAQ (reference sequence). This CDR3 is 19 amino acids long.

CDR3 DNA sequence: TGCAGTGCCGTGACTAGAGTAGGAGAGACCCAGTACTTC. Amino acid sequence: CSAVTRVGETQYF. The J gene is TRBJ2-5, the V gene TRBV20-1; a weak D match, TRBD2 (6 bases). V was shortened by 6 bases and J by 4 bases, with 15 bases between the two germline ends. Germline V lookup: CDR1 DFQATT, CDR2 SNEGSKA (reference sequence). The CDR3 loop spans 13 amino acids.